The clone carrying this TCR beta chain was observed a single time. This table comes from immunoSEQ multiplex PCR, and its TCRdb copy is limited to in-frame clones, with some not included. Of about 380,000 clones listed, 95% were seen once; the top ten hold about 0.02%. The germline V gene encodes CDR1 SEHNR and CDR2 FQNEAQ (reference sequence). With 5 bases removed from V and 6 bases from J, the gap between germline ends came to 25 bases. The CDR3 length is 17 residues. This entry belongs to a study of shared T cell receptors in the human thymus. The TCR sequence derives from a human donor. The specimen was thymocytes. J is TRBJ1-1 and V is TRBV7-9, with TRBD1 as a possible D gene (6 bases). This CDR3 is CASSPSGKTGRFPEAFF. CDR3 bases: TGTGCCAGCAGCCCCAGCGGAAAGACAGGCCGATTCCCTGAAGCTTTCTTT.